Each of the 9 T cell receptor beta chains below was sequenced from the same sample in a study of shared clonotypes between healthy human individuals. Naive CD8 cells were CD45RO-negative, positively selected for CCR7, excluding terminally differentiated effector memory CD45RA+ cells. The method was immunoSEQ multiplex PCR; TCRdb's version includes in-frame clones alone and lacks a portion of them. Among 660,000 or so clones, around 96% were seen once, and the ten largest hold 0.11%. Material for sequencing was naive CD8+ T cells sorted from blood. The receptor set was obtained from a woman in her twenties or thirties in good health.

The rearrangement uses TRBV21-1 and TRBJ1-5. TRBV21-1 is noted as a pseudogene. This CDR3 is 19 amino acids long. This chain's CDR3 is CASLSRTTHELYGNQPQHF. CDR3 nucleotide sequence: TGTGCCAGCCTTTCCCGGACTACTCATGAGCTATATGGCAATCAGCCCCAGCATTTT.

The chain has TRBV5-1 and TRBJ2-7, with TRBD1 identical over 11 bases. The CDR3 is 17 amino acids. With 3 bases clipped from V and 0 bases from J, the junction kept 8 bases outside the gene matches. Per germline, CDR1 SGHRS and CDR2 YFSETQ. CDR3 loop: CASSYRDRGSYSYEQYF. CDR3 bases: TGCGCCAGCAGCTACCGGGACAGGGGGAGCTACTCCTACGAGCAGTACTTC.

The chain carries TRBV5-6 and TRBJ2-5; tentatively, D is TRBD2 (6 bases). The J call is uncertain, as TRBJ2-7 better fits the DNA end. The length of the CDR3 is 15 residues. CDR1 is SGHDT, CDR2 YYEEEE, per germline. The CDR3: CASSPREEGTYEQYF. The CDR3 nucleotides read TGTGCCAGCAGCCCCAGGGAGGAGGGTACCTACGAGCAGTACTTC.

The chain has TRBV9 and TRBJ1-5, with TRBD1 identical over 9 bases. Germline trimming cut 7 bases from V and 3 bases from J; bases unmatched to any gene: 8. Germline CDR1 reads SGDLS; CDR2 reads YYNGEE. The CDR3 runs 15 residues. The CDR3 spells CASSQGADFNQPQHF. CDR3 nucleotide sequence: TGTGCCAGCTCACAGGGGGCGGACTTCAATCAGCCCCAGCATTTT.

The V call is TRBV11-2, the J call TRBJ2-7, with D perhaps TRBD1 (6 bases). Germline assignment: CDR1 SGHAT and CDR2 FQNNGV. Between the trimmed V and J ends, which lost 2 bases and 3 bases, there was a span of 14 bases. CDR3 length: 15 residues. CDR3 amino acids: CASSLYRDTFYEQYF. For the CDR3, the DNA is TGTGCCAGCAGCTTATACCGGGACACCTTCTACGAGCAGTACTTC.

The chain joins TRBV7-9 to TRBJ2-3; D is unresolved. Trimming took 5 bases from V and 1 from J, leaving 16 bases between them. The CDR3 consists of 16 residues. Germline lookup yields CDR1 SEHNR and CDR2 FQNEAQ (reference sequence). The CDR3 reads CASSVIVGKGTDTQYF. CDR3 nucleotides: TGTGCCAGCAGCGTAATTGTCGGAAAGGGCACAGATACGCAGTATTTT.

The chain employs TRBV4-1 and TRBJ1-5; 10 positions match TRBD1. CDR1 and CDR2 (germline): MGHRA, YSYEKL. The V and J ends lost 4 bases and 5 bases, in that order; junction bases with no gene match: 2. CDR3 size: 14 residues. The CDR3 region is CASSRQGAHQPQHF. For the CDR3, the DNA is TGCGCCAGCAGCCGACAGGGGGCCCATCAGCCCCAGCATTTT.

The genes are TRBV19 and TRBJ2-7; D is undetermined. The germline V gene encodes CDR1 LNHDA and CDR2 SQIVND (reference sequence). V dropped 5 bases and J dropped 5 bases, with 22 bases sitting between them. The length of the CDR3 is 16 residues. This CDR3 reads CASSVWLGDSRDEQYF. Here the CDR3 DNA reads TGTGCCAGTAGTGTCTGGTTGGGTGATTCCCGGGACGAGCAGTACTTC.

CDR3 amino acids: CASSQDWGTGNYGYTF. The CDR3 nucleotides are TGTGCCAGCAGCCAAGATTGGGGGACAGGGAACTATGGCTACACCTTC. The genes are TRBV4-2 and TRBJ1-2; 9 bases are a match to TRBD1. The CDR3 runs 16 residues. With V trimmed by 0 bases and J by 2 bases, 4 bases remained unmatched. Germline CDR1 reads LGHNA; CDR2 reads YNFKEQ.